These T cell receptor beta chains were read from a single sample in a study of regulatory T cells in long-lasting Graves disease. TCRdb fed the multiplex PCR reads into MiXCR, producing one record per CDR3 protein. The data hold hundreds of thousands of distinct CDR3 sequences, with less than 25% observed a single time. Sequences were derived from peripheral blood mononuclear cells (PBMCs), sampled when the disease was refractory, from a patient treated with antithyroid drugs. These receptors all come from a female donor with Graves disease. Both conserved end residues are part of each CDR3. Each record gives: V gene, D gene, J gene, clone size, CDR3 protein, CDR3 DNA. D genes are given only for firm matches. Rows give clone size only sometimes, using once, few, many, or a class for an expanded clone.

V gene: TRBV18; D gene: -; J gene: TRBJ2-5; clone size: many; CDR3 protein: CASSPVEETQYF; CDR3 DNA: TGTGCCAGCTCACCGGTGGAAGAGACCCAGTACTTC
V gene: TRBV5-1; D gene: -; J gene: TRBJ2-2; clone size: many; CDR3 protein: CASSQHNTGELFF; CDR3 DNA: TGCGCCAGCAGCCAACACAACACCGGGGAGCTGTTTTTT
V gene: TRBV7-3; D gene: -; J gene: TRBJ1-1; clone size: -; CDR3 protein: CASSLDADRNTEAFF; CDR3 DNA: TGTGCCAGCAGCTTAGATGCTGACAGGAACACTGAAGCTTTCTTT
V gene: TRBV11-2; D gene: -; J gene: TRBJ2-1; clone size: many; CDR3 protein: CASSLGLGGGEQFF; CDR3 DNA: TGTGCCAGCAGCTTAGGGCTGGGCGGCGGTGAGCAGTTCTTC
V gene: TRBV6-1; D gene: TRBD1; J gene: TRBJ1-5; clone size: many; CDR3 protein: CASSQRSGGSNQPQHF; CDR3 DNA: TGTGCCAGCAGTCAACGGTCAGGGGGTTCCAATCAGCCCCAGCATTTT
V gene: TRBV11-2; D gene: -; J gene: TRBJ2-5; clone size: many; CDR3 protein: CASGNQETQYF; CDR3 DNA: TGTGCCAGCGGGAACCAAGAGACCCAGTACTTC
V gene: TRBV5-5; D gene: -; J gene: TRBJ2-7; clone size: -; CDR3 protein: CASSRGPGFHYEQYF; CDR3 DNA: TGTGCCAGCAGCAGGGGTCCTGGGTTTCACTACGAGCAGTACTTC
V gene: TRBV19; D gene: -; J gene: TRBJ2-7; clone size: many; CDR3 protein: CASSTSGLASYEQYF; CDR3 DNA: TGTGCCAGTAGCACATCTGGGCTAGCGAGCTACGAGCAGTACTTC
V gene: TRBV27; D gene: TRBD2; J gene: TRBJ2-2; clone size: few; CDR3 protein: CASSFPPGGTGELFF; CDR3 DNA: TGTGCCAGCAGTTTCCCCCCGGGAGGCACCGGGGAGCTGTTTTTT
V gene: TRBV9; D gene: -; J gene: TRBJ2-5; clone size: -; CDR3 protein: CASSVGPRQQETQYF; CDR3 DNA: TGTGCCAGCAGCGTAGGACCCAGGCAACAAGAGACCCAGTACTTC
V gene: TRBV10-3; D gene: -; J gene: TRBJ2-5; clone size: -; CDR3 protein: CAISETGKETQYF; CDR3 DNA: TGTGCCATCAGTGAGACAGGGAAAGAGACCCAGTACTTC
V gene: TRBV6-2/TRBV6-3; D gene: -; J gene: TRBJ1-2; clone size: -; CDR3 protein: CASAQHLMDYGYTF; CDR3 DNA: TGTGCCAGCGCACAGCACTTAATGGACTATGGCTACACCTTC
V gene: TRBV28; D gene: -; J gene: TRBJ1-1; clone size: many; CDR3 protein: CASRVPGGFSTEAFF; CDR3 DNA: TGTGCCAGCAGAGTTCCAGGCGGGTTTAGCACTGAAGCTTTCTTT
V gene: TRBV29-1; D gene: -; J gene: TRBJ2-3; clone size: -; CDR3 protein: CSVDDDAATDTQYF; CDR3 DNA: TGCAGCGTTGACGACGACGCCGCCACAGATACGCAGTATTTT
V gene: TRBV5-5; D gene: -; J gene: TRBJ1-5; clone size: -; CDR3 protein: CASSLVAGPGQPQHF; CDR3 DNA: TGTGCCAGCAGCTTGGTTGCGGGGCCGGGGCAGCCCCAGCATTTT
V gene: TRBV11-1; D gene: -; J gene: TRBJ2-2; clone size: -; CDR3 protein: CASSYRTHTGELFF; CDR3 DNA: TGTGCCAGCAGTTACCGGACCCACACCGGGGAGCTGTTTTTT
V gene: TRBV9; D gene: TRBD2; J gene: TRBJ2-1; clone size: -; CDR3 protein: CASIPTSGPYNEQFF; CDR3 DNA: TGTGCCAGCATCCCGACTAGCGGCCCTTACAATGAGCAGTTCTTC
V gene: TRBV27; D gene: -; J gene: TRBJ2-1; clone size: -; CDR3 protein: CASSLWTNERETQFF; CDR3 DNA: TGTGCCAGCAGTTTATGGACGAACGAGAGAGAGACGCAGTTCTTC
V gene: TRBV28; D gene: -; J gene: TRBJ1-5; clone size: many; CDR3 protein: CASTTQGTSNQPQHF; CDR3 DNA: TGTGCCAGCACCACGCAGGGGACGAGCAATCAGCCCCAGCATTTT
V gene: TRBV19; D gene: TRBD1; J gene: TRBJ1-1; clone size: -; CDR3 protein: CASTMGQGNTEAFF; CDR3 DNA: TGTGCCAGTACCATGGGACAGGGGAACACTGAAGCTTTCTTT
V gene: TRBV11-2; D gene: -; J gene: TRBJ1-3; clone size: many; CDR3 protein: CASSLEGSPGNTIYF; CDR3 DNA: TGTGCCAGCAGCCTAGAAGGCAGTCCCGGAAACACCATATATTTT
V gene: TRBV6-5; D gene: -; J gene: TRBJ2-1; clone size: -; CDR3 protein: CASSYPLYSGEQFF; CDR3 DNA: TGTGCCAGCAGTTACCCCCTATATAGCGGCGAGCAGTTCTTC
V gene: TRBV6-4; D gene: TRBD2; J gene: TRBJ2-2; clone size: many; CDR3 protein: CASSDVLAGVGPTGELFF; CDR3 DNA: TGTGCCAGCAGTGACGTCCTAGCGGGAGTGGGACCGACCGGGGAGCTGTTTTTT
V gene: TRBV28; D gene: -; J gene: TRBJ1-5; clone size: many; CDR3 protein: CASRGRGNQPQHF; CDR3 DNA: TGTGCCAGCCGCGGCAGGGGCAATCAGCCCCAGCATTTT
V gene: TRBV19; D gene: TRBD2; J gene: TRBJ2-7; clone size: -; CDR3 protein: CASRLAGGQEQYF; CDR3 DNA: TGTGCCAGTCGACTAGCGGGAGGTCAAGAGCAGTACTTC
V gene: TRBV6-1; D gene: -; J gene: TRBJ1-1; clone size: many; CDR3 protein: CASSLRSKDMNTEAFF; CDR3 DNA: TGTGCCAGCAGTCTCCGGTCAAAGGACATGAACACTGAAGCTTTCTTT
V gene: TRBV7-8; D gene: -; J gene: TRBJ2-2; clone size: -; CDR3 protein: CASGPRQGNTGELFF; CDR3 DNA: TGTGCCAGCGGTCCACGGCAGGGGAACACCGGGGAGCTGTTTTTT
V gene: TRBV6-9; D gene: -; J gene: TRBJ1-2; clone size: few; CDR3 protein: CASSLAGTYGYTF; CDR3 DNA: TGTGCCAGCAGTTTGGCAGGGACCTATGGCTACACCTTC
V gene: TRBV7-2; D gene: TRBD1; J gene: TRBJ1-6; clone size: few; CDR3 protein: CASSQTGQEPLHF; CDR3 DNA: TGTGCCAGCAGTCAGACAGGGCAGGAACCCCTCCACTTT
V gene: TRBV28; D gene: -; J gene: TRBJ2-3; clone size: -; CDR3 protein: CAISEEISTDTQYF; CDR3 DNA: TGTGCCATCAGTGAGGAGATTAGCACAGATACGCAGTATTTT
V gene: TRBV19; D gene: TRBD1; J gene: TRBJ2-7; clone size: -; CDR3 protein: CASSMTAGQGESEQYF; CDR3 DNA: TGTGCCAGTAGTATGACCGCGGGACAGGGGGAATCCGAGCAGTACTTC
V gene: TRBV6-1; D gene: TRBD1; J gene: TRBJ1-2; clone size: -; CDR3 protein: CTSNPTTGSYGYTF; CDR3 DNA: TGTACCAGCAACCCGACGACAGGGAGCTATGGCTACACCTTC
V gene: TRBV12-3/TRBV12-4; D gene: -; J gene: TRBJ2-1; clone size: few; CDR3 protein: CASSLYSTYEQFF; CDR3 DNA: TGTGCCAGCAGTTTATATAGTACTTACGAGCAGTTCTTC
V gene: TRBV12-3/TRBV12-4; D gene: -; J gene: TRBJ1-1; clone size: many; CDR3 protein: CASSFTGGTEAFF; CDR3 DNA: TGTGCCAGCAGTTTTACAGGAGGCACTGAAGCTTTCTTT
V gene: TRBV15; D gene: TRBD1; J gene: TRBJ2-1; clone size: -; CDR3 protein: CATSRDRGFNEQFF; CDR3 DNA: TGTGCCACCAGCAGAGACAGGGGGTTTAATGAGCAGTTCTTC
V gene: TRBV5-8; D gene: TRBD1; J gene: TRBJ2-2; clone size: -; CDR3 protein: CASSYRGQARAGELFF; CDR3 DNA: TGTGCCAGCAGCTACCGGGGACAGGCAAGGGCCGGGGAGCTGTTTTTT
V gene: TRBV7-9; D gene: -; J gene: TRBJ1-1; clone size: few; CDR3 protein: CASSLVADEAFF; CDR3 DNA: TGTGCCAGCAGCTTAGTCGCAGACGAAGCTTTCTTT
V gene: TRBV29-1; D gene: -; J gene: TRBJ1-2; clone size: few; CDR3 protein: CSVPRESNYGYTF; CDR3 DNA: TGCAGCGTTCCCAGGGAATCTAACTATGGCTACACCTTC
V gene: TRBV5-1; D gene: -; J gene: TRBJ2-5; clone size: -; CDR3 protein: CASSLIQGGETQYF; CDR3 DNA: TGCGCCAGCAGCTTGATCCAGGGAGGAGAGACCCAGTACTTC
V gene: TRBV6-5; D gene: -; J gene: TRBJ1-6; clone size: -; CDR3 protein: CASSYFALGSPLHF; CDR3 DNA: TGTGCCAGCAGTTACTTCGCCCTGGGGTCACCCCTCCACTTT
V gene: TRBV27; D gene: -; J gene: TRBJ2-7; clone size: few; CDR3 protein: CASSLFGAYEQYF; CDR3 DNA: TGTGCCAGCAGTTTATTCGGCGCCTACGAGCAGTACTTC
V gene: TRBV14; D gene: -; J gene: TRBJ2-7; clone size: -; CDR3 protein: CASSPYLGGVSEQYF; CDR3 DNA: TGTGCCAGCAGCCCCTACCTAGGGGGGGTCAGCGAGCAGTACTTC
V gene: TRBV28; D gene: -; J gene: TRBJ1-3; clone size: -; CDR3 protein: CASSSPGQWVNTIYF; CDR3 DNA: TGTGCCAGCAGTTCCCCCGGCCAGTGGGTCAACACCATATATTTT
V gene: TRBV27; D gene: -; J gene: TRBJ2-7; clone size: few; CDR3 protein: CASGYSSLYEQYF; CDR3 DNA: TGTGCCAGCGGGTACAGTTCTCTGTACGAGCAGTACTTC
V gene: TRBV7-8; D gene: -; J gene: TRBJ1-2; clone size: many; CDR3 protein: CASSSRNISGYTF; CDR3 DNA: TGTGCCAGCAGCTCGCGTAACATCTCCGGCTACACCTTC
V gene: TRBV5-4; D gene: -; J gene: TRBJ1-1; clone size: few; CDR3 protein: CASSLASRGDTEAFF; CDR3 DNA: TGTGCCAGCAGCTTGGCCAGCCGGGGGGACACTGAAGCTTTCTTT
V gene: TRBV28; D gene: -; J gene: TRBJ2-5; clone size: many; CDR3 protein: CASSRGTANFKETQYF; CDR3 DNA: TGTGCCAGCAGCCGCGGGACAGCTAATTTCAAAGAGACCCAGTACTTC
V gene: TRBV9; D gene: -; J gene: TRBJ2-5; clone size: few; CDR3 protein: CASSVYREEETQYF; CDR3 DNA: TGTGCCAGCAGCGTCTACAGGGAAGAAGAGACCCAGTACTTC
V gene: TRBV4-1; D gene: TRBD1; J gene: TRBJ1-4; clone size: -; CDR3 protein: CASSQLTGFGEKLFF; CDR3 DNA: TGCGCCAGCAGCCAACTGACAGGGTTTGGTGAAAAACTGTTTTTT
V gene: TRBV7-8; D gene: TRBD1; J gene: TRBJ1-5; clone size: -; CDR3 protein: CASSPSQGVYSNQPQHF; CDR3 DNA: TGTGCCAGCAGCCCCTCGCAGGGGGTTTATAGCAATCAGCCCCAGCATTTT
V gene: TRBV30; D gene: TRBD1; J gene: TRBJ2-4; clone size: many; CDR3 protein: CAWIRQGGFLYF; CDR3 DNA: TGTGCCTGGATAAGACAGGGGGGTTTCCTGTACTTC
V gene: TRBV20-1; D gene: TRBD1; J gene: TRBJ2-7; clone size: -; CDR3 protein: CSASDRAPYEQYF; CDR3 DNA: TGCAGTGCTAGTGACAGGGCCCCCTACGAGCAGTACTTC
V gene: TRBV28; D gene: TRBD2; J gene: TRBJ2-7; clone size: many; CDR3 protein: CASSLFLGLAGGHYEQYF; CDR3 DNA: TGTGCCAGCAGTTTATTTCTGGGACTAGCGGGAGGACACTACGAGCAGTACTTC